This TCR beta chain was identified in a study of T cells after yellow fever vaccination. Study results and limitations: By day 5 rather than day 15, the secondary response had peaked, though it was weaker. Reappearance after the booster was seen for most primary-vaccination clones, at 96% CD4 and roughly 90% CD8.

With respect to this clonotype: Its antigen is not known.

The germline gives CDR1 SQVTM, CDR2 ANQGSEA. The trim removed 6 bases at V and 2 bases at J, leaving 6 bases unmatched. CDR3 length equals 14 residues. TCR cDNA was made by 5'RACE template switching, adding a universal primer site and UMIs. Using its own MiXCR run on the 5' RACE reads, TCRdb lists one record per CDR3 protein. The sample has around 500,000 distinct CDR3 sequences, around a fifth seen once. The rearrangement links TRBV29-1 to TRBJ2-3; 9 bases align to TRBD1. The source is a man between 18 and 29 years old who received the YFV17D yellow fever vaccine. Sequenced material: PBMCs, taken more than 20 days after the first yellow fever vaccination. The CDR3 reads CSVPGTGTTDTQYF. The CDR3 bases are TGCAGCGTACCAGGGACAGGGACCACAGATACGCAGTATTTT.